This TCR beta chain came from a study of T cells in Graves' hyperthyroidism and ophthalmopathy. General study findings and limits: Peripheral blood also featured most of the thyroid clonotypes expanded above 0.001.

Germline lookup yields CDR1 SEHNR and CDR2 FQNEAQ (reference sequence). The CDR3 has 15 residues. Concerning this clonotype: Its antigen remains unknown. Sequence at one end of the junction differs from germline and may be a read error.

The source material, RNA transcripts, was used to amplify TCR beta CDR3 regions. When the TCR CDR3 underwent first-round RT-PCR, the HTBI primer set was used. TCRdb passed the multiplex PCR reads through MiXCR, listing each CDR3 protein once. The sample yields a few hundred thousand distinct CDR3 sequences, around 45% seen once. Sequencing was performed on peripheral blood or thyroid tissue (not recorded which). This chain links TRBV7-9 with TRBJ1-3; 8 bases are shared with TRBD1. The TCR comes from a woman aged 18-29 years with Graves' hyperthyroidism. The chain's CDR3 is CASSRGTGPGNTIYF. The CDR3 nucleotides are TGCGCCAGCAGCCGTGGGACAGGACCTGGAAACACCATATATTTT.